What follows is one T cell receptor (beta chain) and its context. The sample belongs to a study of blood T cells in healthy people across ages. The CDR3 consists of 16 residues. V was pared by 4 bases and J by 6 bases, with 11 bases of the junction left unmatched. From germline, CDR1 is SGHRS and CDR2 YFSETQ. Total RNA was isolated from each sample in quantities of at least 5 micrograms. Then a second PCR, running about 6 to 12 cycles, was carried out with a sample-barcoded 5' primer and a J-beta primer mix. Through a template-switch adaptor with 12 random nucleotides, each cDNA molecule received a tag. TCRdb independently ran MiXCR on the 5' RACE reads; one entry per CDR3 protein. Of fewer than 1.5 million distinct CDR3 sequences in the sample, around 39% are singletons; the top ten hold around 8%.

The TCR sequence derives from a woman aged 18-35 years in good health. The chain recombines TRBV5-1 with TRBJ2-3; 10 bases are a match to TRBD1. The sample was blood. CDR3 coding DNA: TGCGCCAGCAGCCGGAAGACAGGGGGCGGGCGGGATACGCAGTATTTT. Translation gives CASSRKTGGGRDTQYF.